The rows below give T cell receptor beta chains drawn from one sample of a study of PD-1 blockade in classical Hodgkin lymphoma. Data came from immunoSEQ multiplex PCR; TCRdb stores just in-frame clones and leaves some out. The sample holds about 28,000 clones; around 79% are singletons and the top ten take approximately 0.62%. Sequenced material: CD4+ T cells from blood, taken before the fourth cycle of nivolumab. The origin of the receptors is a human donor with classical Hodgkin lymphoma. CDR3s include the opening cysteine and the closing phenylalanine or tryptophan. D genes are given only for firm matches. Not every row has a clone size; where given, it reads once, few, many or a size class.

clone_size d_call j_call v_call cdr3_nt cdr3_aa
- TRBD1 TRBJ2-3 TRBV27 TGTGCCAGCAGTTTATCGGAGACAGGGGGCCGCACAGATACGCAGTATTTT CASSLSETGGRTDTQYF
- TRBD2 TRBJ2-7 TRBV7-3 TGTGCCAGCAGCTTAACCTTGTTAGCGGGAGTCCCCTCCTACGAGCAGTACTTC CASSLTLLAGVPSYEQYF
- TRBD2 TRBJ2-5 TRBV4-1 TGCGCCAGCAGCCAAGCCCGTGGGACTACTTACCAAGAGACCCAGTACTTC CASSQARGTTYQETQYF
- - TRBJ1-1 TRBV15 TGTGCCACCAGCAGAGAACTAGACAGTTTGTGGACCCTTGAAGCTTTCTTT CATSRELDSLWTLEAFF
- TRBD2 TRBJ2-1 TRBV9 TGTGCCAGCAGCGAGAGTATTGCGACTAGCGGGGGGCTTAACAATGAGCAGTTCTTC CASSESIATSGGLNNEQFF
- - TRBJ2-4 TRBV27 TGTGCCAGTTCGGCCCCTTCCATAGCCAAAAACATTCAGTACTTC CASSAPSIAKNIQYF
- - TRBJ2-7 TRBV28 TGTGCCAGCAGTTCACCCACTCGGGGCAGAGTCTCCGAGCAGTACTTC CASSSPTRGRVSEQYF
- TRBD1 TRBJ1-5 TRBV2 TGTGCCAGCAACCAACAGGGGGCGGTATCAAAGCCCCAGCATTTT CASNQQGAVSKPQHF
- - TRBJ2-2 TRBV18 TGTGCCAGCTCACCACCAGGGGATACCGGGGAGCTGTTTTTT CASSPPGDTGELFF
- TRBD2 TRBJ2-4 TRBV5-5 TGTGCCAGCAGCTTGGAGCGGGGGGACATTCAGTACTTC CASSLERGDIQYF
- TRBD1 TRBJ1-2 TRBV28 TGTGCCAGCAGTTTGGAACAGGGGCTTTACTATGGCTACACCTTC CASSLEQGLYYGYTF
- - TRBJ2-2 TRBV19 TGTGCCAGTAGTATAGGCTCGGCGGGACACACCGGGGAGCTGTTTTTT CASSIGSAGHTGELFF
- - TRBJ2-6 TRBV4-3 TGCGCCAGCAGCCAGGGGCTACTGGGCTCTGGGGCCAACGTCCTGACTTTC CASSQGLLGSGANVLTF
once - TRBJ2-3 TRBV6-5 TGTGCCAGCAGTTTCCGACAGGGCACAGATACGCAGTATTTT CASSFRQGTDTQYF
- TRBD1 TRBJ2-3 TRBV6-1 TGTGCCAGCAGTGAAGCGTGGACAGGCGTGTATTTT CASSEAWTGVYF
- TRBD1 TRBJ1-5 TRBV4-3 TGCGCCAGCAGCCAGGGACAGGGGTGGCAGCCCCAGCATTTT CASSQGQGWQPQHF
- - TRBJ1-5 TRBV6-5 TGTGCCAGCAGTATCAATAGCAATCAGCCCCAGCATTTT CASSINSNQPQHF
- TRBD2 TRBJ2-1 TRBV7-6 TGTGCCAGCAGCTTAGCTCGCGGGGGGTCGAGCTCCTACAATGAGCAGTTCTTC CASSLARGGSSSYNEQFF
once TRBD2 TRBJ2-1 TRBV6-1 TGTGCCAGCGGATTCGGGGGGGCCTACAATGAGCAGTTCTTC CASGFGGAYNEQFF
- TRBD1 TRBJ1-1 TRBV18 TGTGCCAGCTTAGGGACAGGGGGAGAAGCTTTCTTT CASLGTGGEAFF
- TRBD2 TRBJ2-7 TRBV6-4 TGTGCCAGCAGTGACTGCGGTAGCGGGAGAGCATCCTACGAGCAGTACTTC CASSDCGSGRASYEQYF
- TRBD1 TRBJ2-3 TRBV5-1 TGCGCCAGCACCTGGGGACAGTCTAGCACAGATACGCAGTATTTT CASTWGQSSTDTQYF
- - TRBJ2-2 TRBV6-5 TGTGCCAGCAGTAACGGACTGACGAACACCGGGGAGCTGTTTTTT CASSNGLTNTGELFF
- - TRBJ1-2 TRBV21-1 TGTGCCAGCAGCAACCAGCCGGCGGGGGGCACCACCTATGGCTACACCTTC CASSNQPAGGTTYGYTF
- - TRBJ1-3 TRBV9 TGTGCCAGCAGCTTCAGACCGGGGCTCTCCCTCTCTGGAAACACCATATATTTT CASSFRPGLSLSGNTIYF
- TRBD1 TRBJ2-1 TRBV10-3 TGTGCCATCAGTGAGTCGAACATCTTTGGGACAGGGGACAATGAGCAGTTCTTC CAISESNIFGTGDNEQFF
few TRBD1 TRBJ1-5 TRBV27 TGTGCCAGCAGTCCAACGACAGGGGTATATGTCGATCAGCCCCAGCATTTT CASSPTTGVYVDQPQHF
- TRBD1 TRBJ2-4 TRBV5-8 TGTGCCAGCAGCTTGGACAGGGGGGACATTCAGTACTTC CASSLDRGDIQYF
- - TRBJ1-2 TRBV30 TGTGCCTGGAGATCCAATAATGGCTACACCTTC CAWRSNNGYTF
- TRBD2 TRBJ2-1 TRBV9 TGTGCCAGCAGCGTAGGACTAGCGGGGGGGCCGATTTCCTACAATGAGCAGTTCTTC CASSVGLAGGPISYNEQFF